Each of the 7 T cell receptor beta chains below was sequenced from the same sample in a study of CXCR3-negative and CXCR3-positive naive CD8 T cells. Broader study findings: CXCR3-positive naive cells carried more hydrophobic TRB CDR3s than CXCR3-negative naive cells did.

Antigens for these TCRs are unknown. TRB cDNA libraries were made by UMI-labeled 5' RACE. TCRdb processed the 5' RACE reads again and assigns one entry to each CDR3 protein, with no DNA. The table counts under 150,000 distinct CDR3 sequences; about 0.28% lies in the top ten. The sample taken for sequencing was naive CXCR3+ CD8+ T cells from blood. Subset noted: CD45RO-CCR7+CD27+CD95- naive CD8+ T cells expressing CXCR3 (TNR3+). The origin of the receptors is a human donor in good health. Some clones in this sample may be carry-over from other donors' samples.

V and J are TRBV29-1 and TRBJ2-7; lacking DNA, the TRBD1 call made by TCRdb goes unchecked. The germline V gene encodes CDR1 SQVTM and CDR2 ANQGSEA. The CDR3 consists of 13 residues. The CDR3 sequence: CSVGGTGGYEQYF.

The chain carries TRBV7-8 and TRBJ2-3. This CDR3 has 13 amino acids. CDR1 and CDR2 (germline): SGHVS, FQNEAQ. The CDR3 sequence is CASSFSRTDTQYF.

This rearrangement joins TRBV24-1 to TRBJ2-1. Germline V lookup: CDR1 KGHDR, CDR2 SFDVKD. CDR3 length equals 12 residues. CDR3 loop: CATIEKWDEQSF.

V and J are TRBV20-1 and TRBJ2-3; TCRdb designates TRBD2, a call that cannot be tested without DNA. The CDR3 loop spans 17 amino acids. Germline values: CDR1 DFQATT, CDR2 SNEGSKA (reference sequence). CDR3 sequence: CSARDRTGGMFTDTQYF.

This chain connects TRBV9 to TRBJ2-3; TCRdb names TRBD1, which stays unverified in the absence of DNA. CDR3 size: 14 residues. Germline CDR1 SGDLS, CDR2 YYNGEE. CDR3 protein: CASSGGTAPDTQYF.

The rearrangement links TRBV12-3 or TRBV12-4 to TRBJ2-3; without DNA, the TCRdb call of TRBD2 cannot be checked. The CDR3 consists of 14 residues. CDR3 region: CAVGGVESGDTQYF.

The chain links TRBV12-3 or TRBV12-4 to TRBJ1-2; the TCRdb D gene call, TRBD1, has no DNA to confirm it. There are 14 residues in the CDR3. The CDR3 spells CASSLGMGAGGYTF.